The following is a T cell receptor beta chain sequence with its context. Its antigen is unidentified. The sample belongs to a study of OX40 agonist ivuxolimab in advanced cancers. Study results and limitations: Among T cells, CD8+ cells averaged more expanded clones than CD4+ cells. Normalized expansion of T-cell clones was also low for some nonresponders.

Per germline, CDR1 SGDLS and CDR2 YYNGEE. The CDR3 totals 15 residues. V lost 0 bases to trimming and J lost 9 bases, with 13 bases between them. Only in-frame clones appear in the TCRdb table, and some are missing; sequencing was by immunoSEQ multiplex PCR. The sample holds some 35,000 clones; less than 80% are singletons and the top ten take approximately 10%. The receptor was isolated from an adult with an advanced solid tumor such as melanoma, head and neck, liver or kidney cancer. The sequencing used CD4+ or CD8+ T cells sorted from blood, collected in a trial of the OX40 agonist ivuxolimab. The J gene is TRBJ1-6, the V gene TRBV9; no clear D gene. CDR3 protein: CASSVDGRESSPLHF. The DNA of the CDR3 is TGTGCCAGCAGCGTAGATGGGAGGGAGAGTTCACCCCTCCACTTT.